This T cell receptor (beta chain) was retrieved from a study of blood T cell repertoires in COVID-19. Trimming shortened V by 5 bases and J by 0 bases, and 13 bases separated the two germline ends. The CDR3 runs to 15 residues. Germline CDR1 reads LNHDA; CDR2 reads SQIVND (reference sequence). Original processing notes: From reference gene primer amplification, estimates of nucleated cell counts were derived. Only in-frame clones appear in the TCRdb table, and some are missing; sequencing was by immunoSEQ multiplex PCR. V and J calls and clone size are those listed in that table; D and trimming were worked out from the DNA. The sample records roughly 300,000 clones, approximately 90% being singletons.

The source is a woman aged 30 to 39 with COVID-19, enrolled during active disease. The sequenced sample consisted of peripheral blood. The chain has TRBV19 and TRBJ1-1; the D gene is possibly TRBD1 (6 bases). The CDR3 DNA follows: TGTGCCAGTAGTCCACGACAGGTCATGAACACTGAAGCTTTCTTT. Protein: CASSPRQVMNTEAFF. Combining the CDR3 with reference TRBV19 and TRBJ1-1 gives the whole variable domain DGGITQSPKYLFRKEGQNVTLSCEQNLNHDAMYWYRQDPGQGLRLIYYSQIVNDFQKGDIAEGYSVSREKKESFPLTVTSAQKNPTAFYLCASSPRQVMNTEAFFGQGTRLTVV.